The 20 T cell receptor beta chains listed next were all sequenced from one sample in a study of cytomegalovirus exposure and HLA in healthy donors. With 60 Vbeta and 13 Jbeta primers, the PCR was carried out. Only in-frame clones appear in the TCRdb table, and some are missing; sequencing was by immunoSEQ multiplex PCR. The table includes about 130,000 clones, about 10% detected once. Sequencing input: PBMCs. The receptors were sampled from a woman aged 18-29 years in good health and CMV-seropositive.

This clone occurred a few times. The V and J genes are TRBV10-3 and TRBJ2-3; possible D gene TRBD2, 6 bases. CDR1 is ENHRY and CDR2 is SYGVKD in the germline V gene. CDR3 length: 14 residues. The germline V and J ends were trimmed by 7 bases and 0 bases, with 11 bases remaining between them. Here the CDR3 reads CAIKIGTSTDTQYF. For the CDR3, the DNA is TGTGCCATCAAAATAGGGACTAGCACAGATACGCAGTATTTT.

This clone has a handful of counts. This chain joins TRBV25-1 and TRBJ2-7, with 7 bases that match TRBD2. Germline assignment: CDR1 MGHDK and CDR2 SYGVNS. This CDR3 is built from 13 residues. The junction had 9 bases not matched to a gene; V was cut back by 5 bases and J by 8 bases. CDR3: CASSPSGLSQQYF. The CDR3 DNA is TGTGCCAGCAGTCCTAGCGGATTGAGCCAGCAGTACTTC.

The CDR3, as DNA: TGTGCCAGCAGCGCGGACAGTATAGTGAGGCCTGAAGCTTTCTTT. It yields the protein CASSADSIVRPEAFF. This chain links TRBV9 with TRBJ1-1; D possibly corresponds to TRBD1 (6 bases). V dropped 3 bases and J dropped 6 bases, with 18 bases sitting between them. Germline V lookup: CDR1 SGDLS, CDR2 YYNGEE. CDR3 length: 15 amino acids.

The rearrangement uses TRBV19 and TRBJ2-1; possible D gene TRBD2, 6 bases. The germline V and J ends were trimmed by 5 bases and 3 bases, with 11 bases remaining between them. CDR3 size: 14 residues. Germline assignment: CDR1 LNHDA and CDR2 SQIVND (reference sequence). The CDR3: CASSLQGGYNEQFF. CDR3 nucleotide sequence: TGTGCCAGTAGTCTCCAGGGAGGCTACAATGAGCAGTTCTTC.

This clone has just a few counts. The chain couples TRBV11-3 to TRBJ2-2; D remains unclear. Germline assignment: CDR1 SGHNT and CDR2 YENEEA. V was shortened by 7 bases and J by 6 bases, with 15 bases between the two germline ends. This CDR3 spans 14 amino acids. The CDR3 DNA is TGTGCCAGCACGACAAACGGCCGGCCCGGGGAGCTGTTTTTT. This gives the protein CASTTNGRPGELFF.

This clone was seen a handful of times. The chain recombines TRBV5-1 with TRBJ2-2; 7 nucleotides align to TRBD2. The CDR3 has 15 amino acids. V dropped 2 bases and J dropped 4; count of bases not matched to a gene: 5. CDR1 SGHRS and CDR2 YFSETQ come from the germline V gene. CDR3 coding DNA: TGCGCCAGCAGCTTTTGGCGGGAGACCACCGGGGAGCTGTTTTTT. Translated, it gives CASSFWRETTGELFF.

This clone was seen more than once but under ten times. The V call is TRBV9, the J call TRBJ2-2, with D unresolved. Trimming pared 2 bases from V and 4 bases from J, leaving 6 bases between. There are 13 residues in the CDR3. CDR1 SGDLS and CDR2 YYNGEE come from the germline V gene. The DNA for the CDR3 is TGTGCCAGCAGCGTCGGTCCCACCGGGGAGCTGTTTTTT. It specifies CASSVGPTGELFF.

This clone was found a few times. The V and J genes are TRBV27 and TRBJ2-7, with 8 positions matching TRBD1. After removal of 1 base from V and 1 base from J, the junction contained 3 bases not matched to a gene. This CDR3 region has 15 residues. Germline V gene lookup returns CDR1 MNHEY and CDR2 SMNVEV (reference sequence). CDR3 coding DNA: TGTGCCAGCAGTTTATACGGACAGGGATCCTACGAGCAGTACTTC. Protein: CASSLYGQGSYEQYF.

This clone has more than one count but fewer than ten. The chain links TRBV7-8 to TRBJ1-3; 7 bases map to TRBD1. The CDR3 has 17 residues. V was pared by 4 bases and J by 0 bases, with 9 bases of the junction left unmatched. Germline CDR1 SGHVS, CDR2 FQNEAQ. Here the CDR3 reads CASSSLDRLISGNTIYF. Here the CDR3 DNA reads TGTGCCAGCAGCTCACTGGACAGGCTGATCTCTGGAAACACCATATATTTT. The variable domain in full, completed from reference TRBV7-8 and TRBJ1-3, reads GAGVSQSPRYKVAKRGQDVALRCDPISGHVSLFWYQQALGQGPEFLTYFQNEAQLDKSGLPSDRFFAERPEGSVSTLKIQRTQQEDSAVYLCASSSLDRLISGNTIYFGEGSWLTVV.

This clone came up a few times. The V and J genes are TRBV19 and TRBJ2-5, with a tentative D call TRBD2 (6 bases). Trimming cost V 4 bases and J 6 bases, with 15 bases left between them. In germline, CDR1 is LNHDA, CDR2 SQIVND (reference sequence). The CDR3 is 14 residues long. CDR3 sequence: CASSTRLDTQTQYF. The CDR3 DNA is TGTGCCAGTAGTACGCGACTAGACACCCAGACCCAGTACTTC.

The chain's CDR3 is CASSQTGDPTDTQYF. CDR3 nucleotides: TGTGCCAGCTCACAGACTGGAGACCCCACAGATACGCAGTATTTT. The chain employs TRBV18 and TRBJ2-3; D is uncertain. The CDR3 has 15 residues. With 4 bases removed from V and 2 bases from J, the gap between germline ends came to 13 bases. Germline V CDR1 and CDR2: KGHSH, LQKENI.

This clone was picked up a small number of times. This chain connects TRBV29-1 to TRBJ1-2; no clear D. With 4 bases removed from V and 7 bases from J, the gap between germline ends came to 10 bases. Germline V gene lookup returns CDR1 SQVTM and CDR2 ANQGSEA. CDR3 length equals 11 residues. The CDR3 coding sequence is TGCAGCGTTGCTACAGCTCGTGGCTACACCTTC. It translates to CSVATARGYTF.

This clone was detected a few times. The rearrangement links TRBV11-2 to TRBJ2-7, with D uncertain. The V end lost 1 base, the J end lost 0 bases, and 7 bases lay between the germline ends. The CDR3 sequence is 14 residues long. Germline CDR1 SGHAT, CDR2 FQNNGV. CDR3 sequence (DNA): TGTGCCAGCAGCTTAGGCATGAGCTCCTACGAGCAGTACTTC. Translated, it gives CASSLGMSSYEQYF.

This clone has more than one count but fewer than ten. V is TRBV6-1 and J is TRBJ1-5; a weak D match, TRBD1 (6 bases). CDR3 length equals 15 residues. CDR1 MNHNS and CDR2 SASEGT come from the germline V gene. V lost 6 bases and J lost 4, with 16 bases in between. The CDR3 DNA reads TGTGCCAGCAGAATCCACGGACAGAAGAATCAGCCCCAGCATTTT. The encoded protein is CASRIHGQKNQPQHF.

The chain carries TRBV27 and TRBJ1-1; possibly TRBD1 for D (6 bases). The CDR3 has 13 amino acids. The germline V gene encodes CDR1 MNHEY and CDR2 SMNVEV (reference sequence). Deletions cut 5 bases from V and 8 bases from J, with 15 bases between. CDR3 in amino acids: CASSAPGTTEAFF. CDR3 DNA: TGTGCCAGCAGTGCCCCTGGGACAACCGAAGCTTTCTTT.

This clone was seen a handful of times. The junction and the germline gene differ at one end; a read error may be behind it. The genes are TRBV29-1 and TRBJ2-1; 11 bases are shared with TRBD2. The CDR3 is made up of 14 amino acids. Germline-derived CDR1 and CDR2 are SQVTM and ANQGSEA. The CDR3 sequence is CSVRLGTSGNAQFF. In DNA form, the CDR3 reads TGCAGCGTTAGGTTGGGGACTAGCGGAAATGCGCAGTTCTTC.

The J gene is TRBJ2-5, the V gene TRBV6-1; 8 bases agree with TRBD1. Judging by the DNA end, TRBJ2-7 fits better; the J call may be wrong. There are 14 residues in the CDR3. In germline, CDR1 is MNHNS, CDR2 SASEGT. The DNA of the CDR3 is TGTGCCAGCACCCTGGACAGGGTTCTCTACGAGCAGTACTTC. Translated, it gives CASTLDRVLYEQYF.

J is TRBJ1-1 and V is TRBV28; 10 nucleotides agree with TRBD1. The CDR3 consists of 15 residues. Germline CDR1 reads MDHEN; CDR2 reads SYDVKM. The J segment lost 1 base and the V segment lost 6 bases, leaving 5 bases of the junction unmatched. The CDR3 nucleotides read TGTGCCAGCAGAACGAGACAGGGGGCGAACACTGAAGCTTTCTTT. Translation: CASRTRQGANTEAFF.

This clone has a handful of counts. The chain couples TRBV9 to TRBJ2-2; D is perhaps TRBD2 (5 bases). CDR1 is SGDLS and CDR2 is YYNGEE in the germline V gene. This CDR3 spans 15 amino acids. V lost 3 bases to trimming and J lost 3 bases, with 12 bases between them. The CDR3 spells CASSDGSGDTGELFF. The CDR3 DNA sequence: TGTGCCAGCAGCGACGGCTCCGGGGACACCGGGGAGCTGTTTTTT.

J is TRBJ1-2 and V is TRBV5-1; 7 bases line up with TRBD1. This CDR3 is 12 amino acids long. The germline gives CDR1 SGHRS, CDR2 YFSETQ. V shed 4 bases and J 6 bases; nucleotides not matched to a gene: 3. CDR3 sequence reads: CASSLTGNGYTF. The CDR3 DNA follows: TGCGCCAGCAGCCTGACAGGGAATGGCTACACCTTC.